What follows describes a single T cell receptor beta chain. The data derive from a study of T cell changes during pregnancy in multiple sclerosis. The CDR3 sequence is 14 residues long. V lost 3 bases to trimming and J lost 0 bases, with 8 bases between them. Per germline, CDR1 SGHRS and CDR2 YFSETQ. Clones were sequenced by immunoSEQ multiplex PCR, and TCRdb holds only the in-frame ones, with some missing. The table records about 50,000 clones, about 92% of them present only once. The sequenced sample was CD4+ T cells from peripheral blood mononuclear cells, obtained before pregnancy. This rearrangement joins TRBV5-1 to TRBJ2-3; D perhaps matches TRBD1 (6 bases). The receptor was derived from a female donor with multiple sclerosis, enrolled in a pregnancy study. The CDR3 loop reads CASSSGTSTDTQYF. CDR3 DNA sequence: TGCGCCAGCAGCTCCGGGACAAGCACAGATACGCAGTATTTT.